The following is a T cell receptor beta chain sequence with its context. Generated by immunoSEQ multiplex PCR, the TCRdb table keeps only in-frame clones and is missing some. The sample lists tens of thousands of clones; 88% were seen once. The data are from a study of multiple sclerosis patients with progressive multifocal leukoencephalopathy. This sample's time point: before natalizumab initiation. Per the germline V gene, CDR1 is GTSNPN and CDR2 is SVGIG (reference sequence). V was shortened by 3 bases and J by 4 bases, with 21 bases between the two germline ends. This CDR3 is built from 16 residues.

The sample was PBMCs. The chain links TRBV30 to TRBJ1-1; unclear D gene. The receptor was derived from a human donor with multiple sclerosis. CDR3 region: CAWRVQGKSRATEAFF. The CDR3 DNA follows: TGTGCCTGGAGGGTCCAAGGAAAATCCCGAGCCACTGAAGCTTTCTTT. Based on the CDR3 plus reference TRBV30 and TRBJ1-1, the full variable domain is SQTIHQWPATLVQPVGSPLSLECTVEGTSNPNLYWYRQAAGRGLQLLFYSVGIGQISSEVPQNLSASRPQDRQFILSSKKLLLSDSGFYLCAWRVQGKSRATEAFFGQGTRLTVV.